This T cell receptor (beta chain) was found in a study of blood T cell repertoires in COVID-19. Study in general: The study drew acute and convalescent COVID-19 samples from the United States, Italy and Spain.

Germline-derived CDR1 and CDR2 are SGHNT and YENEEA. This CDR3 spans 14 amino acids. V dropped 2 bases and J dropped 1 base, with 8 bases sitting between them. Sequencing used immunoSEQ multiplex PCR; TCRdb keeps in-frame clones, though not all of them. The sample lists about 130,000 clones; more than 70% were seen once. Sequencing was carried out using peripheral blood. This receptor was taken from a man aged 50 to 59 with acute or convalescent COVID-19. The J gene is TRBJ1-1, the V gene TRBV11-3, with a weak D call TRBD1 (5 bases). CDR3 coding DNA: TGTGCCAGCAGCTTACAGGGTCCGAACACTGAAGCTTTCTTT. It yields the protein CASSLQGPNTEAFF.